Following are 24 T cell receptor beta chains from one sample sequenced in a study of T-cell reconstitution after alpha-beta-depleted transplantation in children. The TCRbeta library was prepared with unique molecular identifiers. TCRdb re-called the PCR reads with MiXCR, one entry per CDR3 protein. The sample includes about 400,000 distinct CDR3 sequences, around 21% of them seen just once. The input for sequencing was PBMCs from the stem cell graft donor, taken from the stem cell graft. These receptors were collected from a human donor who donated a stem cell graft to a child with acute myeloid leukemia.

In its sample, this clonotype was seen many times. This chain links TRBV20-1 with TRBJ2-1; 13 nucleotides agree with TRBD2. Germline assignment: CDR1 DFQATT and CDR2 SNEGSKA (reference sequence). The length of the CDR3 is 15 residues. The V gene end was trimmed by 3 bases and the J gene end by 7 bases; junction bases not matched to a gene: 6. The CDR3 reads CSARAGTSGNNEQFF. The CDR3 coding sequence is TGCAGTGCTAGGGCCGGGACTAGCGGGAATAATGAGCAGTTCTTC.

The rearrangement uses TRBV7-9 and TRBJ2-7; the D gene is possibly TRBD2 (5 bases). The CDR3 runs 17 residues. CDR1 is SEHNR, CDR2 FQNEAQ, per germline (reference sequence). Trimming removed 5 bases at V and 2 bases at J, with 22 bases between. Here the CDR3 reads CASSPRKGRDEAYEQYF. In nucleotides, the CDR3 is TGTGCCAGCAGCCCCCGCAAGGGTCGGGATGAGGCCTACGAGCAGTACTTC.

This clonotype occurred many times. The rearrangement uses TRBV20-1 and TRBJ2-7, with 10 bases matching TRBD2. The J segment lost 2 bases and the V segment lost 6 bases, leaving 7 bases of the junction unmatched. Germline V gene data show CDR1 as DFQATT and CDR2 as SNEGSKA (reference sequence). CDR3 length equals 14 residues. The CDR3 sequence is CSAHLAGVAYEQYF. The DNA of the CDR3 is TGCAGTGCGCACCTAGCGGGAGTAGCCTACGAGCAGTACTTC.

This clonotype was found many times. This chain links TRBV20-1 with TRBJ2-1; TRBD2 matches 10 bases. CDR1 and CDR2 from the germline V gene are DFQATT and SNEGSKA (reference sequence). The CDR3 runs 14 residues. Trimming at V came to 6 bases and at J to 9 bases, leaving 11 bases not matched to a gene. The chain's CDR3 is CSAPTRSGRAEQFF. The CDR3 DNA reads as TGCAGTGCCCCTACCCGCAGCGGGAGGGCTGAGCAGTTCTTC.

This clonotype was observed many times. The rearrangement joins TRBV5-8 to TRBJ1-1; D unclear. CDR3 length: 14 residues. V dropped 3 bases and J dropped 1 base, with 10 bases sitting between them. Germline loops: CDR1 SGHTS, CDR2 YDEGEE. CDR3 coding DNA: TGTGCCAGCAGCTCGCGACTGTGGAACACTGAAGCTTTCTTT. Its translation is CASSSRLWNTEAFF.

This clonotype was seen more than once but under ten times. As DNA, the CDR3 is TGTGCCAGCAGCTTTAGAATAGCGGGAGTGAGCGATGAGCAGTTCTTC. This codes for CASSFRIAGVSDEQFF. The chain couples TRBV7-8 to TRBJ2-1; the match to TRBD2 covers 9 bases. Germline CDR1 is SGHVS and CDR2 is FQNEAQ. Trimming removed 3 bases from V and 8 bases from J; junction bases left unmatched: 11. This CDR3 spans 16 amino acids.

The J gene is TRBJ2-6, the V gene TRBV12-3 or TRBV12-4; D call uncertain. This CDR3 comprises 15 residues. The V end lost 3 bases, the J end lost 0 bases, and 6 bases lay between the germline ends. CDR3 nucleotides: TGTGCCAGCAGTTTCTCTCTCTCTGGGGCCAACGTCCTGACTTTC. Translated: CASSFSLSGANVLTF.

V and J are TRBV6-1 and TRBJ2-7; 7 bases line up with TRBD2. This CDR3 contains 13 residues. Germline V CDR1 and CDR2: MNHNS, SASEGT. With 4 bases clipped from V and 5 bases from J, the junction kept 5 bases outside the gene matches. CDR3 residues: CASSGGAGDEQYF. CDR3 nucleotide sequence: TGTGCCAGCAGTGGCGGTGCGGGAGACGAGCAGTACTTC.

The chain combines TRBV12-3 or TRBV12-4 with TRBJ2-1; TRBD2 agrees at 12 bases. The CDR3 runs 16 residues. Trimming removed 6 bases from V and 3 bases from J; junction bases left unmatched: 6. In DNA form, the CDR3 reads TGTGCCAGCAGCAGCCGACTAGCGGGGGACTACAATGAGCAGTTCTTC. Protein sequence: CASSSRLAGDYNEQFF.

The chain combines TRBV4-2 with TRBJ2-5; D is ambiguous. This CDR3 has 17 residues. Germline V CDR1 and CDR2: LGHNA, YNFKEQ. Trimming left V 4 bases short and J 2 bases short, with 20 bases between. CDR3 protein: CASSPRARMGRQETQYF. DNA for the CDR3: TGTGCCAGCAGCCCCCGGGCTCGCATGGGCAGACAAGAGACCCAGTACTTC.

The gene calls are TRBV5-1 and TRBJ1-1; possibly TRBD1 for D (5 bases). V was cut by 6 bases and J by 2 bases, with 17 bases left in between. The germline V gene encodes CDR1 SGHRS and CDR2 YFSETQ. This CDR3 is built from 15 residues. The CDR3 here is CASMRGSESNTEAFF. CDR3 sequence (DNA): TGCGCCAGCATGAGGGGATCAGAGTCAAACACTGAAGCTTTCTTT.

This clonotype was counted between two and nine times. The gene calls are TRBV6-1 and TRBJ2-2; possible D gene TRBD2, 6 bases. V was cut by 0 bases and J by 3 bases, with 17 bases left in between. Germline V gene data show CDR1 as MNHNS and CDR2 as SASEGT. The CDR3 consists of 18 residues. This CDR3 reads CASSEARQGLLYTGELFF. In DNA form, the CDR3 reads TGTGCCAGCAGTGAAGCTAGGCAGGGACTCTTATACACCGGGGAGCTGTTTTTT.

This clonotype has only one observation. The DNA of the CDR3 is TGTGCCAGCAGCGACGTTGGACTAGCGGGAGAGGGAGAGACCCAGTACTTC. Protein sequence: CASSDVGLAGEGETQYF. The chain employs TRBV9 and TRBJ2-5; TRBD2 matches 13 bases. The V gene end was trimmed by 3 bases and the J gene end by 4 bases; junction bases not matched to a gene: 9. The CDR3 runs to 17 residues. Germline values: CDR1 SGDLS, CDR2 YYNGEE.

This clonotype was seen repeatedly, ten times or more. The V call is TRBV5-1, the J call TRBJ2-7; D gene unclear. This CDR3 is 13 amino acids long. Trimming stripped 1 base from V and 2 bases from J, with 7 bases between. Germline CDR1 and CDR2: SGHRS and YFSETQ. For the CDR3, the DNA is TGCGCCAGCAGCTTGCCCCCAGCCTACGAGCAGTACTTC. As protein: CASSLPPAYEQYF. The full variable domain, with the rest looked up from reference TRBV5-1 and TRBJ2-7, is KAGVTQTPRYLIKTRGQQVTLSCSPISGHRSVSWYQQTPGQGLQFLFEYFSETQRNKGNFPGRFSGRQFSNSRSEMNVSTLELGDSALYLCASSLPPAYEQYFGPGTRLTVT.

The chain links TRBV28 to TRBJ2-7, with 8 nucleotides matching TRBD1. With V trimmed by 6 bases and J by 2 bases, 9 bases remained unmatched. Per germline, CDR1 MDHEN and CDR2 SYDVKM. The CDR3 runs to 15 residues. The CDR3 DNA reads as TGTGCCAGCAGGATCCAGACAGGGGAGGCCTACGAGCAGTACTTC. This encodes CASRIQTGEAYEQYF.

This chain connects TRBV7-9 to TRBJ1-2; possible D gene TRBD1, 6 bases. The CDR3 length is 14 residues. Trimming removed 6 bases from V and 5 bases from J, with 16 bases in between. CDR1 is SEHNR and CDR2 is FQNEAQ in the germline V gene (reference sequence). The chain's CDR3 is CASRRTTGTYGYTF. The CDR3 coding sequence is TGTGCCAGCAGACGCACCACAGGGACGTATGGCTACACCTTC.

In this sample, this clonotype turned up a few times. V and J are TRBV7-9 and TRBJ2-3; no firm D call. This CDR3 has 11 residues. The V gene lost 1 base and the J gene lost 10 bases, with 6 bases spanning the gap. Germline V gives CDR1 SEHNR, CDR2 FQNEAQ (reference sequence). The CDR3 region has the DNA TGTGCCAGCAGCTTAGATTTAGCGCAGTATTTT. Translating gives CASSLDLAQYF.

The V gene is TRBV7-9, the J gene TRBJ2-1, with 10 bases aligning to TRBD2. CDR1 and CDR2 from the germline V gene are SEHNR and FQNEAQ (reference sequence). The CDR3 loop spans 17 amino acids. J was trimmed by 4 bases and V by 5 bases; bases with no gene match: 11. The CDR3 coding sequence is TGTGCCAGCAGCCCAAAACCGGGACTAGCGAGATACAATGAGCAGTTCTTC. Translating gives CASSPKPGLARYNEQFF. Together with reference TRBV7-9 and TRBJ2-1, the CDR3 gives the full variable domain: DTGVSQNPRHKITKRGQNVTFRCDPISEHNRLYWYRQTLGQGPEFLTYFQNEAQLEKSRLLSDRFSAERPKGSFSTLEIQRTEQGDSAMYLCASSPKPGLARYNEQFFGPGTRLTVL.

The chain is built from TRBV15 and TRBJ2-2; D ambiguous. The ends were cut back, 0 bases at V and 8 bases at J, with 10 bases in the middle. The CDR3 is 14 residues long. In germline, CDR1 is LNHNV, CDR2 YYDKDF (reference sequence). The CDR3 sequence is CATSRDQYAGELFF. In nucleotides, the CDR3 is TGTGCCACCAGCAGAGATCAATACGCTGGGGAGCTGTTTTTT.

This clonotype was recorded a few times. V and J are TRBV5-1 and TRBJ2-1, with 7 bases matching TRBD2. This CDR3 region has 15 residues. The V and J ends lost 1 base and 9 bases, in that order; junction bases with no gene match: 10. Germline V lookup: CDR1 SGHRS, CDR2 YFSETQ. For the CDR3, the DNA is TGCGCCAGCAGCTTGATCTGGGAGGGCCTTGGTGAGCAGTTCTTC. Translating it yields CASSLIWEGLGEQFF.

The chain has TRBV24-1 and TRBJ2-2; D ambiguous. The V end lost 5 bases, the J end lost 0 bases, and 9 bases lay between the germline ends. Germline CDR1 and CDR2: KGHDR and SFDVKD. CDR3 size: 15 residues. The CDR3: CATSGKPANTGELFF. CDR3 coding DNA: TGTGCCACCAGTGGGAAGCCCGCGAACACCGGGGAGCTGTTTTTT.

This clonotype was picked up a small number of times. The gene calls are TRBV12-3 or TRBV12-4 and TRBJ2-1; TRBD1 agrees at 7 bases. This CDR3 has 15 residues. After removal of 6 bases from V and 5 bases from J, the junction contained 10 bases not matched to a gene. The CDR3 bases are TGTGCCAGCAGACGAACAGGGGAATCGGACAATGAGCAGTTCTTC. It yields the protein CASRRTGESDNEQFF.

This clonotype occurred many times. V and J are TRBV29-1 and TRBJ2-2; unclear D gene. Germline V CDR1 and CDR2: SQVTM, ANQGSEA. The V and J ends lost 7 bases and 0 bases respectively, with 18 bases between them. The CDR3 extends over 16 amino acids. The CDR3 spells CSALKSRGTNTGELFF. The DNA of the CDR3 is TGCAGCGCACTAAAAAGTCGTGGAACGAACACCGGGGAGCTGTTTTTT.

This clonotype has more than one count but fewer than ten. The chain carries TRBV7-9 and TRBJ2-3, with 8 bases identical to TRBD1. Losses at the gene ends were 7 bases for V and 0 bases for J; bases not matched to a gene: 3. This CDR3 comprises 14 residues. Germline values: CDR1 SEHNR, CDR2 FQNEAQ (reference sequence). The CDR3 nucleotides read TGTGCCAGCATACGACAGGGGAGCACAGATACGCAGTATTTT. This encodes CASIRQGSTDTQYF.